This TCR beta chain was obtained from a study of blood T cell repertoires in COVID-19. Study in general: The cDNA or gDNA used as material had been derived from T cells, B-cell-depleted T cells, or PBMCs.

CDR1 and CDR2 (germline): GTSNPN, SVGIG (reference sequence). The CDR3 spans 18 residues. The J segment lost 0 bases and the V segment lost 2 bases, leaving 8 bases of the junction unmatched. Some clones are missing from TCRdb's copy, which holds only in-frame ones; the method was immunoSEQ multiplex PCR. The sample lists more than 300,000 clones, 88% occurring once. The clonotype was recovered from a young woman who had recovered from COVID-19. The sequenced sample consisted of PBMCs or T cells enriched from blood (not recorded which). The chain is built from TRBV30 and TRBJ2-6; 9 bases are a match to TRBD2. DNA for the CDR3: TGTGCCTGGAGTCTAGGACTAGCGTCGCTCTCTGGGGCCAACGTCCTGACTTTC. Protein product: CAWSLGLASLSGANVLTF.